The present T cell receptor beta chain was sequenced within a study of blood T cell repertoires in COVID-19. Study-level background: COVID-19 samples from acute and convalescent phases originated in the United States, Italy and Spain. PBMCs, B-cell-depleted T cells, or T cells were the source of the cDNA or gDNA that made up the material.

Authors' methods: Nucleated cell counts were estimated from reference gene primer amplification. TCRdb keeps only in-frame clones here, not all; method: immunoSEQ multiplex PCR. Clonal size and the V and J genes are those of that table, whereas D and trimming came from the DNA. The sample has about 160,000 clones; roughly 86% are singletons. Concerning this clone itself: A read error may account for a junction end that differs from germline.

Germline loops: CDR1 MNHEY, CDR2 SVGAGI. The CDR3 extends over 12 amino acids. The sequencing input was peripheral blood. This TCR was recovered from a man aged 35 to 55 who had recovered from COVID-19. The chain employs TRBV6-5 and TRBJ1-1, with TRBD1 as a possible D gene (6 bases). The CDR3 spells CASSPRGDRWRF. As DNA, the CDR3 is TGTGCCAGCAGTCCCAGGGGAGACCGGTGGAGGTTT.